What follows is one T cell receptor beta chain and its context. Together with a sample-barcoded 5' primer, a J-beta primer mix was included in a second PCR lasting roughly 6 to 12 cycles. TCRdb called the 5' RACE reads again in MiXCR, with one record for every CDR3 protein. The sample has about 970,000 distinct CDR3 sequences; roughly 51% are singletons. V shed 2 bases and J 7 bases; nucleotides not matched to a gene: 14. The V gene's germline CDR1 is SQVTM and CDR2 ANQGSEA. The length of the CDR3 is 18 residues. The data are from a study of blood T cells in healthy people across ages. The chain couples TRBV29-1 to TRBJ2-1, with 13 nucleotides matching TRBD2. The TCR originated in a woman aged 55-69 years in good health. The sequenced material came from blood. The CDR3 loop reads CSVEQPGLAGITGNEQFF. In DNA form, the CDR3 reads TGCAGCGTTGAACAACCGGGACTAGCGGGAATAACAGGGAATGAGCAGTTCTTC.